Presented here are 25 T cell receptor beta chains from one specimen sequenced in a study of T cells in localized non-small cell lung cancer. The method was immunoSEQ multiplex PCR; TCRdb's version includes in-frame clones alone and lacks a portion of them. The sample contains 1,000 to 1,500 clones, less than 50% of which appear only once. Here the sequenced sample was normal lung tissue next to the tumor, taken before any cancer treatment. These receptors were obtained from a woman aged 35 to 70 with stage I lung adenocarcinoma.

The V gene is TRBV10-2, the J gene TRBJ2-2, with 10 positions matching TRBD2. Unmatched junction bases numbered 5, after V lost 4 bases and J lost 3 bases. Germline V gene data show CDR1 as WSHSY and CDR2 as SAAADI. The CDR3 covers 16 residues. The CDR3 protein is CASSGPLAGDTGELFF. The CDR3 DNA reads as TGCGCCAGCAGTGGTCCGCTAGCGGGGGACACCGGGGAGCTGTTTTTT.

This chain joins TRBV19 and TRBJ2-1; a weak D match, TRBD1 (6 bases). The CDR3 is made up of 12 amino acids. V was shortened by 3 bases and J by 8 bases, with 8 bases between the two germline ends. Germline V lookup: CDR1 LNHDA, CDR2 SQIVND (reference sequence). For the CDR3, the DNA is TGTGCCAGTAGTATCAGGGGCGATGAGCAGTTCTTC. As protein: CASSIRGDEQFF.

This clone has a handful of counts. CDR3 region: CAWRGSGNTIYF. The DNA for the CDR3 is TGTGCCTGGAGGGGCTCTGGAAACACCATATATTTT. This chain joins TRBV30 and TRBJ1-3; D ambiguous. V shed 3 bases and J shed 0 bases, with 3 bases lying between them. The length of the CDR3 is 12 residues. The germline V gene has CDR1 GTSNPN and CDR2 SVGIG (reference sequence).

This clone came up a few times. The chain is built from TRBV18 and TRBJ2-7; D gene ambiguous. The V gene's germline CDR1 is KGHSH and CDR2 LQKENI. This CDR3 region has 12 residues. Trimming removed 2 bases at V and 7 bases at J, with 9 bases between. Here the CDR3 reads CASSPSEQEQYF. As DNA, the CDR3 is TGTGCCAGCTCACCATCCGAGCAGGAGCAGTACTTC.

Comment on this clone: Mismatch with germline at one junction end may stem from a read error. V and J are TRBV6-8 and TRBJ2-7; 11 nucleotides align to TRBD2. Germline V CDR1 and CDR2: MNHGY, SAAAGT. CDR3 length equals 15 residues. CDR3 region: CAISVAGGPPYEQYF. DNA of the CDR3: TGTGCCATCAGTGTAGCGGGAGGGCCTCCCTACGAGCAGTACTTC.

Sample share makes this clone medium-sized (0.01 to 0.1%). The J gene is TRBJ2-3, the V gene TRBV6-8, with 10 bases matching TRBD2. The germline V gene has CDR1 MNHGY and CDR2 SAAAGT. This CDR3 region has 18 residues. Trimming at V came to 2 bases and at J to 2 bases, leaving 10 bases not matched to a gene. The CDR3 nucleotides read TGTGCCAGCAGTTACCTTTCCGGACTAGCGGAGAACACAGATACGCAGTATTTT. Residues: CASSYLSGLAENTDTQYF.

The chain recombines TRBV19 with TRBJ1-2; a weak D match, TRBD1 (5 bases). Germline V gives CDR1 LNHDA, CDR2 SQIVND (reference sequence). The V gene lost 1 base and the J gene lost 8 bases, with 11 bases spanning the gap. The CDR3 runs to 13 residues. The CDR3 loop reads CASSIVGGEGYTF. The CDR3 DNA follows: TGTGCCAGTAGTATAGTTGGGGGAGAAGGCTACACCTTC. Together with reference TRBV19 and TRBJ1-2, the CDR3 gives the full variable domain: DGGITQSPKYLFRKEGQNVTLSCEQNLNHDAMYWYRQDPGQGLRLIYYSQIVNDFQKGDIAEGYSVSREKKESFPLTVTSAQKNPTAFYLCASSIVGGEGYTFGSGTRLTVV.

The CDR3 reads CASSQQTGSSNEKLFF. The DNA for the CDR3 is TGTGCCAGCAGCCAACAGACCGGGAGTTCAAATGAAAAACTGTTTTTT. The chain has TRBV14 and TRBJ1-4, with D hard to call. V lost 2 bases and J lost 5, with 15 bases in between. This CDR3 has 16 amino acids. CDR1 SGHDN and CDR2 FVKESK come from the germline V gene.

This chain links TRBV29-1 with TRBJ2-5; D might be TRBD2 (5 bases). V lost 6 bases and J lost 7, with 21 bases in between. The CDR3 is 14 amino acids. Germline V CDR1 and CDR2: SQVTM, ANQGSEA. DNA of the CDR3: TGCAGCGTCGTGGGGTGGGAGTCCGGGTTGACCCAGTACTTC. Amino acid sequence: CSVVGWESGLTQYF.

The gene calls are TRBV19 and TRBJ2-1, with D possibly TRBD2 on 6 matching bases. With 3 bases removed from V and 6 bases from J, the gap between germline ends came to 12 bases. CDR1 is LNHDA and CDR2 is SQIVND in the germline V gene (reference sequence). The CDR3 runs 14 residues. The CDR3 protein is CASSIIGSGNEQFF. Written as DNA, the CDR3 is TGTGCCAGTAGTATTATTGGTAGCGGCAATGAGCAGTTCTTC.

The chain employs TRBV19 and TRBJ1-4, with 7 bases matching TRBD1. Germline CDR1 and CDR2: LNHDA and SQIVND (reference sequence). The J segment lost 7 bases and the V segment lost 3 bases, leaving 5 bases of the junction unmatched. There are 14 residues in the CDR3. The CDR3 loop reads CASSIRGESEKLFF. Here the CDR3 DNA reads TGTGCCAGTAGTATCAGGGGGGAGAGTGAAAAACTGTTTTTT.

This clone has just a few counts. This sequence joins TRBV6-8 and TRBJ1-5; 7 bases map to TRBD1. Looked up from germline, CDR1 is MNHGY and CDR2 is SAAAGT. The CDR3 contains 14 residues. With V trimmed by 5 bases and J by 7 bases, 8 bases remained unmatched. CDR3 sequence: CASSDRVGGQPQHF. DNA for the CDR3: TGTGCCAGCAGTGACAGGGTTGGTGGCCAGCCCCAGCATTTT.

CDR3 protein: CAGGRDGQSYGYTF. CDR3 bases: TGTGCCGGGGGGCGAGACGGGCAGAGCTATGGCTACACCTTC. This chain connects TRBV19 to TRBJ1-2; tentatively, D is TRBD1 (6 bases). V lost 11 bases and J lost 4, with 20 bases in between. This CDR3 spans 14 amino acids. Germline V gives CDR1 LNHDA, CDR2 SQIVND (reference sequence).

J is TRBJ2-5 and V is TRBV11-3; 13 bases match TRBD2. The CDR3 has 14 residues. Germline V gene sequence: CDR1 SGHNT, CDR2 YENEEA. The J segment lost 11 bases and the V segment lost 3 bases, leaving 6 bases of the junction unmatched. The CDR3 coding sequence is TGTGCCAGCAGCTTCCAGGGACTAGCGGGGTTGCAGTACTTC. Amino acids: CASSFQGLAGLQYF. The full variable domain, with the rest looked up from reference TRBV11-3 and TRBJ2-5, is EAGVVQSPRYKIIEKKQPVAFWCNPISGHNTLYWYLQNLGQGPELLIRYENEEAVDDSQLPKDRFSAERLKGVDSTLKIQPAELGDSAVYLCASSFQGLAGLQYFGPGTRLLVL.

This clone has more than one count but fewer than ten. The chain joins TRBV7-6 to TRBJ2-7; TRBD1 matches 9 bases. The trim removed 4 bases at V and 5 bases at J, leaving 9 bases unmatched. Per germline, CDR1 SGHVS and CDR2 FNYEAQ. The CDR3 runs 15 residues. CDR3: CASSSRPRTGDEQYF. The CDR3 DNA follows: TGTGCCAGCAGCTCCAGACCCCGGACAGGGGACGAGCAGTACTTC.

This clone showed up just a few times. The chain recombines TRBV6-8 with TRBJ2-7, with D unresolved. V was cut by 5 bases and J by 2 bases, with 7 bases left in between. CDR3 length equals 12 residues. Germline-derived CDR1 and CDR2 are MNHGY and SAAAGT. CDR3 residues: CASSLLPYEQYF. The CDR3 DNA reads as TGTGCCAGCAGTCTACTCCCCTACGAGCAGTACTTC.

The CDR3 loop reads CASSAPLGGNEKLFF. CDR3 nucleotide sequence: TGTGCCAGCAGCGCGCCCCTGGGGGGGAATGAAAAACTGTTTTTT. The chain couples TRBV9 to TRBJ1-4, with D possibly TRBD1 on 5 matching bases. Deletions cut 3 bases from V and 5 bases from J, with 14 bases between. Germline V lookup: CDR1 SGDLS, CDR2 YYNGEE. This CDR3 region has 15 residues.

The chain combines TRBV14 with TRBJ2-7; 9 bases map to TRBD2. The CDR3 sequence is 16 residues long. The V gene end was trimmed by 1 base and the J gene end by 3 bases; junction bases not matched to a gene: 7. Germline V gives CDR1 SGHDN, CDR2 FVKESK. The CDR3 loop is CASSQGTAGGVYEQYF. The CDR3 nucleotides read TGTGCCAGCAGCCAAGGGACAGCGGGAGGAGTCTACGAGCAGTACTTC. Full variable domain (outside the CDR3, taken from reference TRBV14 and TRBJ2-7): EAGVTQFPSHSVIEKGQTVTLRCDPISGHDNLYWYRRVMGKEIKFLLHFVKESKQDESGMPNNRFLAERTGGTYSTLKVQPAELEDSGVYFCASSQGTAGGVYEQYFGPGTRLTVT.

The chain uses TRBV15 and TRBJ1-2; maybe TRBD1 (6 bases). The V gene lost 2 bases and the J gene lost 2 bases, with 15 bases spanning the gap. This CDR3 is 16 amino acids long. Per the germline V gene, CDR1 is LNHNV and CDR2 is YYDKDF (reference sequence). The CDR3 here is CATSRPLGGTNYGYTF. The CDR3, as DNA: TGTGCCACCAGCAGACCCTTGGGGGGGACAAACTATGGCTACACCTTC.

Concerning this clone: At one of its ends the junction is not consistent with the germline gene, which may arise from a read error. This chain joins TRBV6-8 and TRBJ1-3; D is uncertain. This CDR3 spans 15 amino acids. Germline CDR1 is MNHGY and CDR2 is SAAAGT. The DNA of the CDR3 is TGTGCCAGCAGTGACTCGAGAGGCCCTGGAAACACCATATATTTT. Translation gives CASSDSRGPGNTIYF.

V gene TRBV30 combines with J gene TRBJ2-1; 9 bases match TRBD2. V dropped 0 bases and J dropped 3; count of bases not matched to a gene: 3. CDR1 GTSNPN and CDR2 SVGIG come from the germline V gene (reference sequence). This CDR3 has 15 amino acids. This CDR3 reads CAWSVRAGGYNEQFF. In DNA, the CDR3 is TGTGCCTGGAGTGTACGAGCGGGGGGCTACAATGAGCAGTTCTTC.

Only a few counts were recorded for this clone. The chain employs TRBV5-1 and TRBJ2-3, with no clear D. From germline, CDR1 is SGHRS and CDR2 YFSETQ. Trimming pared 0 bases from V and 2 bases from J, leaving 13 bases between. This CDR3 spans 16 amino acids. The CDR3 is CASSLASVSDTDTQYF. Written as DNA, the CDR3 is TGCGCCAGCAGCTTGGCCTCCGTTAGTGACACAGATACGCAGTATTTT.

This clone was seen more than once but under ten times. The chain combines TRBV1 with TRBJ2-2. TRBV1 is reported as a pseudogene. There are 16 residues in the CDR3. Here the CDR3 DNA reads TGCGCCAGCAGCCAAGTGGGAACAGGGAGGACCGGGGAGCTGTTTTTT. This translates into CASSQVGTGRTGELFF.

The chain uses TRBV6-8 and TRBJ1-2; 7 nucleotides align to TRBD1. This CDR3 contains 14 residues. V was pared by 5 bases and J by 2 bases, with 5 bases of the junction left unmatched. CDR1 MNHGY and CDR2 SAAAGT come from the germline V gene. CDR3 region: CASSEGTVNYGYTF. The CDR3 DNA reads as TGTGCCAGCAGTGAGGGGACAGTGAACTATGGCTACACCTTC.

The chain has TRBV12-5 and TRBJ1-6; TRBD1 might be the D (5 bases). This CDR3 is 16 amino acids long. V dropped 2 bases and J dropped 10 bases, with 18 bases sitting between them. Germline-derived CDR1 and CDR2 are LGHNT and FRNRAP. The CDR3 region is CASGLSWTGDGSPLHF. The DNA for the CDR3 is TGTGCTAGTGGTTTGTCTTGGACGGGGGATGGCTCACCCCTCCACTTT. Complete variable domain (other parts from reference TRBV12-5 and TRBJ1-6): DARVTQTPRHKVTEMGQEVTMRCQPILGHNTVFWYRQTMMQGLELLAYFRNRAPLDDSGMPKDRFSAEMPDATLATLKIQPSEPRDSAVYFCASGLSWTGDGSPLHFGNGTRLTVT.